This TCR beta chain was sequenced during a study of CD8+CD57+ T cells in acquired aplastic anemia. Study at large: Quantities of DNA derived from sorted CD4+ and CD8+ cells averaged around 3 ug.

Germline V CDR1 and CDR2: ENHRY, SYGVKD. CDR3 size: 15 residues. V was trimmed by 10 bases and J by 7 bases, leaving 26 bases between them. Patients chosen for sequencing had shown CD8+CD57+ cell expansion by flow cytometry. Whole-study results and caveats: Patients versus controls showed no significant CD8+ Simpson's diversity difference.

Investigators profiled TCR beta VDJ and CDR3 from genomic DNA template. TCRdb recomputed calls from the reads with MiXCR, one row per CDR3 protein. The sample contains 130,000 or so distinct CDR3 sequences, roughly 55% of which appear only once. As to this clonotype: Its target is unknown.

This sequence joins TRBV10-3 and TRBJ2-7; possibly TRBD1 or TRBD2 for D (6 bases each). This TCR was sampled from a human donor with aplastic anemia. The sample was sorted CD4+, CD8+, or CD8+CD57+ T cells (not recorded which) from PBMCs. CDR3 DNA sequence: TGTGCCACCAAATCTTCGGGGGCCCCCAGTGGGGAGCAGTACTTC. The encoded protein is CATKSSGAPSGEQYF.